A single sample is the source of the 24 T cell receptor beta chains below, sequenced in a study of blood T cell repertoires in COVID-19. Generated by immunoSEQ multiplex PCR, the TCRdb table keeps only in-frame clones and is missing some. The sample lists under 150,000 clones, over 75% occurring once. Sequencing was done on a sample of PBMCs or T cells enriched from blood (not recorded which). These receptor sequences come from a man aged 50-60 years in a cohort exposed to, infected with or recovered from COVID-19 (not recorded which).

V usage is TRBV15 and J usage is TRBJ2-5; a weak D match, TRBD2 (6 bases). Germline lookup yields CDR1 LNHNV and CDR2 YYDKDF (reference sequence). Trimming shortened V by 5 bases and J by 5 bases, and 12 bases separated the two germline ends. This CDR3 contains 13 residues. The CDR3 DNA sequence: TGTGCCACCAGCCGGGGGACCTTTGAGACCCAGTACTTC. This gives the protein CATSRGTFETQYF.

V gene TRBV30 combines with J gene TRBJ2-7; 8 bases line up with TRBD2. Germline loops: CDR1 GTSNPN, CDR2 SVGIG (reference sequence). V dropped 2 bases and J dropped 6; count of bases not matched to a gene: 6. This CDR3 has 13 residues. CDR3 amino acids: CAWSSGGAGEQYF. CDR3 in DNA: TGTGCCTGGAGTTCGGGAGGGGCGGGCGAGCAGTACTTC.

The sample holds a few counts of this clone. The V gene is TRBV11-2, the J gene TRBJ2-7; 8 bases align to TRBD1. Germline V gives CDR1 SGHAT, CDR2 FQNNGV. The CDR3 runs to 14 residues. Losses at the gene ends were 1 base for V and 6 bases for J; bases not matched to a gene: 5. This CDR3 reads CASSLGTGPFEQYF. The DNA for the CDR3 is TGTGCCAGCAGCTTAGGGACAGGGCCCTTCGAGCAGTACTTC. Based on the CDR3 plus reference TRBV11-2 and TRBJ2-7, the full variable domain is EAGVAQSPRYKIIEKRQSVAFWCNPISGHATLYWYQQILGQGPKLLIQFQNNGVVDDSQLPKDRFSAERLKGVDSTLKIQPAKLEDSAVYLCASSLGTGPFEQYFGPGTRLTVT.

The sample holds one count of this clone. The genes are TRBV6-1 and TRBJ1-2; D is ambiguous. The CDR3 length is 15 residues. The germline V gene has CDR1 MNHNS and CDR2 SASEGT. Trimming pared 0 bases from V and 5 bases from J, leaving 13 bases between. DNA of the CDR3: TGTGCCAGCAGTGAAGCTTCGGGATCTTCTTATGGCTACACCTTC. Amino acids: CASSEASGSSYGYTF.

This sequence joins TRBV3-1 (or the pseudogene TRBV3-2) and TRBJ1-6, with 9 bases fitting TRBD1. CDR1 and CDR2 (germline): LGHDT, YNNKEL (reference sequence). The CDR3 consists of 16 residues. V gave up 2 bases and J gave up 6 bases; unmatched junction bases: 5. The DNA for the CDR3 is TGTGCCAGCAGCCAAATCCAGGACAGGGGTAATTCACCCCTCCACTTT. Translated: CASSQIQDRGNSPLHF.

The chain has TRBV9 and TRBJ2-2; D might be TRBD2 (6 bases). There are 16 residues in the CDR3. CDR1 SGDLS and CDR2 YYNGEE come from the germline V gene. Trimming stripped 0 bases from V and 3 bases from J, with 12 bases between. The CDR3 here is CASSVGGSGYTGELFF. For the CDR3, the DNA is TGTGCCAGCAGCGTAGGAGGTAGCGGCTACACCGGGGAGCTGTTTTTT.

This sequence joins TRBV20-1 and TRBJ1-1; D gene uncertain. The germline CDR1 and CDR2 sequences are DFQATT and SNEGSKA (reference sequence). The CDR3 runs to 13 residues. V was pared by 3 bases and J by 0 bases, with 8 bases between. The CDR3 coding sequence is TGCAGTGCTAGTTTGCAGTTGAACACTGAAGCTTTCTTT. It encodes CSASLQLNTEAFF.

This clone was counted a single time. The chain links TRBV5-4 to TRBJ2-5, with 9 bases fitting TRBD1. The CDR3 is 17 amino acids. The germline CDR1 and CDR2 sequences are SGHNT and YYREEE (reference sequence). Trimming removed 4 bases from V and 5 bases from J; junction bases left unmatched: 15. The chain's CDR3 is CASSRAPGQGSLETQYF. CDR3 bases: TGTGCCAGCAGCCGGGCCCCCGGACAGGGGAGTTTGGAGACCCAGTACTTC.

The chain combines TRBV9 with TRBJ1-2, with TRBD1 identical over 9 bases. In germline, CDR1 is SGDLS, CDR2 YYNGEE. The CDR3 sequence is 15 residues long. V shed 1 base, J shed 3 bases, and the junction held 4 bases outside the gene matches. CDR3 nucleotide sequence: TGTGCCAGCAGCGTAAGGACAGGGGTGGACTATGGCTACACCTTC. It specifies CASSVRTGVDYGYTF.

The CDR3 DNA reads TGTGCCAGCTCACCACTATCGGGTTCAGCTTTCTTT. Amino acid sequence: CASSPLSGSAFF. The chain has TRBV18 and TRBJ1-1; D ambiguous. Germline CDR1 KGHSH, CDR2 LQKENI. Trimming left V 1 base short and J 10 bases short, with 10 bases between. The CDR3 runs to 12 residues.

The chain recombines TRBV29-1 with TRBJ2-3; 7 nucleotides match TRBD2. The CDR3 spans 13 residues. V was pared by 7 bases and J by 3 bases, with 7 bases of the junction left unmatched. CDR1 is SQVTM, CDR2 ANQGSEA, per germline. The CDR3 is CSGGLGVTDTQYF. The CDR3 DNA reads as TGCAGCGGCGGACTAGGTGTGACAGATACGCAGTATTTT.

The chain joins TRBV5-4 to TRBJ2-1; the D gene is possibly TRBD2 (7 bases). The CDR3 has 15 amino acids. Trimming removed 0 bases at V and 9 bases at J, with 16 bases between. From germline, CDR1 is SGHNT and CDR2 YYREEE (reference sequence). The CDR3 protein is CASSLGYAGAGEQFF. CDR3 DNA sequence: TGTGCCAGCAGCTTGGGGTACGCGGGGGCAGGTGAGCAGTTCTTC. The full variable domain, completed using reference TRBV5-4 and TRBJ2-1, is ETGVTQSPTHLIKTRGQQVTLRCSSQSGHNTVSWYQQALGQGPQFIFQYYREEENGRGNFPPRFSGLQFPNYSSELNVNALELDDSALYLCASSLGYAGAGEQFFGPGTRLTVL.

The V gene is TRBV5-1, the J gene TRBJ2-5; TRBD2 agrees at 7 bases. V was pared by 2 bases and J by 5 bases, with 6 bases of the junction left unmatched. There are 14 residues in the CDR3. The germline gives CDR1 SGHRS, CDR2 YFSETQ. This CDR3 reads CASSFGQAGETQYF. CDR3 sequence (DNA): TGCGCCAGCAGCTTTGGACAAGCGGGGGAGACCCAGTACTTC.

The chain joins TRBV6-5 to TRBJ1-1; the match to TRBD1 covers 7 bases. J gave up 3 bases and V 6 bases, and 4 bases lay outside the gene matches. This CDR3 has 13 residues. Germline-derived CDR1 and CDR2 are MNHEY and SVGAGI. In DNA, the CDR3 is TGTGCCAGCAGCCGTACAGGGGACACTGAAGCTTTCTTT. Its protein is CASSRTGDTEAFF.

The V and J genes are TRBV27 and TRBJ2-3; no clear D gene. The CDR3 loop spans 15 amino acids. CDR1 and CDR2 (germline): MNHEY, SMNVEV (reference sequence). Trimming left V 2 bases short and J 3 bases short, with 12 bases between. The CDR3 sequence: CASSLGQKTTDTQYF. Written as DNA, the CDR3 is TGTGCCAGCAGTTTAGGGCAGAAAACAACAGATACGCAGTATTTT.

This chain links TRBV5-6 with TRBJ1-1, with D perhaps TRBD1 (5 bases). Germline V CDR1 and CDR2: SGHDT, YYEEEE. CDR3 length: 14 amino acids. The V end lost 4 bases, the J end lost 2 bases, and 12 bases lay between the germline ends. CDR3 residues: CASSPQGFNTEAFF. The CDR3 DNA is TGTGCCAGCAGCCCTCAGGGATTCAACACTGAAGCTTTCTTT.

The chain joins TRBV30 to TRBJ1-5, with D possibly matching TRBD1 (5 bases). Germline lookup yields CDR1 GTSNPN and CDR2 SVGIG (reference sequence). The CDR3 extends over 15 amino acids. Trimming pared 0 bases from V and 0 bases from J, leaving 9 bases between. CDR3 residues: CAWSVPGYSNQPQHF. CDR3 DNA sequence: TGTGCCTGGAGTGTACCAGGGTATAGCAATCAGCCCCAGCATTTT.

This chain links TRBV19 with TRBJ2-1, with 8 nucleotides matching TRBD2. This CDR3 spans 14 amino acids. The germline gives CDR1 LNHDA, CDR2 SQIVND (reference sequence). Germline trimming cut 4 bases from V and 9 bases from J; bases unmatched to any gene: 8. The CDR3 bases are TGTGCCAGTAGTACTGGTAGCGGGATTCCTGAGCAGTTCTTC. Translated: CASSTGSGIPEQFF.

This chain links TRBV13 with TRBJ1-2; D ambiguous. This CDR3 region has 12 residues. V was pared by 6 bases and J by 3 bases, with 8 bases between. The germline CDR1 and CDR2 sequences are PRHDT and FYEKMQ (reference sequence). CDR3 in amino acids: CASREGDYGYTF. Written as DNA, the CDR3 is TGTGCCAGCAGGGAGGGCGACTATGGCTACACCTTC.

This clone occurred many times. The chain links TRBV6-5 to TRBJ1-4; the D gene is possibly TRBD1 (5 bases). In germline, CDR1 is MNHEY, CDR2 SVGAGI. V was cut by 6 bases and J by 8 bases, with 19 bases left in between. The CDR3 is 15 residues long. CDR3 nucleotide sequence: TGTGCCAGCAGACAAACCGACAGTCTACGGGAAAAACTGTTTTTT. Its translation: CASRQTDSLREKLFF.

The DNA for the CDR3 is TGTGCCAGCAGCCTGAGGACAGGGCGAGGAAACACCATATATTTT. Translating it yields CASSLRTGRGNTIYF. J is TRBJ1-3 and V is TRBV3-1 (or the pseudogene TRBV3-2); 8 nucleotides align to TRBD1. The germline V gene has CDR1 LGHDT and CDR2 YNNKEL (reference sequence). This CDR3 has 15 amino acids. The J segment lost 4 bases and the V segment lost 4 bases, leaving 6 bases of the junction unmatched.

This rearrangement joins TRBV7-2 to TRBJ2-7, with 10 bases identical to TRBD1. J lost 3 bases, V lost 1 base, and 3 bases had no gene match. The CDR3 length is 15 residues. Germline CDR1 and CDR2: SGHTA and FQGNSA. CDR3 nucleotides: TGTGCCAGCAGCTTAGAGGGACAGGGGAACTACGAGCAGTACTTC. Translating gives CASSLEGQGNYEQYF.

Comments on this clone: Different DNA sequences within this sample yield the same CDR3. The chain combines TRBV7-9 with TRBJ2-7, with D hard to call. This CDR3 has 13 amino acids. Germline-derived CDR1 and CDR2 are SEHNR and FQNEAQ (reference sequence). Trimming stripped 5 bases from V and 0 bases from J, with 8 bases between. The CDR3 DNA is TGTGCCAGCAGCCGTTTGAGCTCCTACGAGCAGTACTTC. Encoded protein: CASSRLSSYEQYF.

The chain has TRBV6-6 and TRBJ2-3, with D unresolved. The germline CDR1 and CDR2 sequences are MNHNY and SVGAGI (reference sequence). Deletions cut 7 bases from V and 3 bases from J, with 14 bases between. The CDR3 length is 14 residues. This CDR3 reads CASITRIGTDTQYF. CDR3 nucleotides: TGTGCCAGCATTACCAGGATTGGGACAGATACGCAGTATTTT.